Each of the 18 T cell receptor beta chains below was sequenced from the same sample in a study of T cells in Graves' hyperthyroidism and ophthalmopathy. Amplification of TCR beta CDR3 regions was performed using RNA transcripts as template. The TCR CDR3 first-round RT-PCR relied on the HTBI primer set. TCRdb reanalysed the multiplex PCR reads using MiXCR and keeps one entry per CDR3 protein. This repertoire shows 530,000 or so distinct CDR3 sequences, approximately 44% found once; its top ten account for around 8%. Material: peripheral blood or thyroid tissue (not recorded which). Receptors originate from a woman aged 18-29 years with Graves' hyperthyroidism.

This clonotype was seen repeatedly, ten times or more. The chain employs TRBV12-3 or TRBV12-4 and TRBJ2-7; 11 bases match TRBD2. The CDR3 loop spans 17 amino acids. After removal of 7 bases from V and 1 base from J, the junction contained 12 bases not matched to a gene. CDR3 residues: CASTPLSTSGSSYEQYF. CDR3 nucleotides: TGTGCCAGCACCCCGCTCTCCACTAGCGGGAGTTCCTACGAGCAGTACTTC.

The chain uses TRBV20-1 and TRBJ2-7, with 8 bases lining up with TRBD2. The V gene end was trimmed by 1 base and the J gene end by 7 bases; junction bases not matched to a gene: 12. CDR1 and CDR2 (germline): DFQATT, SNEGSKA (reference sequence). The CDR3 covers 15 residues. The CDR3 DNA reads TGCAGTGCTAGAGGAAGACGGGAGGGTAACAATGAGCAGTACTTC. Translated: CSARGRREGNNEQYF.

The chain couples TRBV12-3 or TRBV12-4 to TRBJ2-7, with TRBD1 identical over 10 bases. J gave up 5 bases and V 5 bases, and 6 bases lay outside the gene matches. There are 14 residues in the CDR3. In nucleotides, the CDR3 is TGTGCCAGCAGTACGGACAGGGGGGGCCACGAGCAGTACTTC. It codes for CASSTDRGGHEQYF.

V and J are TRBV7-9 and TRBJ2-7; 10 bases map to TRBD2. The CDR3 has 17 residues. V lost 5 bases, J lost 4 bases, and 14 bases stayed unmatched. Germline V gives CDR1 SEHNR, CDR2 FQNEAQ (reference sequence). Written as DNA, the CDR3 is TGTGCCAGCAGCCAACCAAAGGTGGCTAGCGGGAGTTACGAGCAGTACTTC. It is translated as CASSQPKVASGSYEQYF.

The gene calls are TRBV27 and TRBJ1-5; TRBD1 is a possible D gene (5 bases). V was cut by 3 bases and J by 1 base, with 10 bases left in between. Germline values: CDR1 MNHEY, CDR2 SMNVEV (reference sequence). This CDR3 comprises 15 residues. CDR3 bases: TGTGCCAGCAGTTTCGGGGGATTCAGCAATCAGCCCCAGCATTTT. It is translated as CASSFGGFSNQPQHF.

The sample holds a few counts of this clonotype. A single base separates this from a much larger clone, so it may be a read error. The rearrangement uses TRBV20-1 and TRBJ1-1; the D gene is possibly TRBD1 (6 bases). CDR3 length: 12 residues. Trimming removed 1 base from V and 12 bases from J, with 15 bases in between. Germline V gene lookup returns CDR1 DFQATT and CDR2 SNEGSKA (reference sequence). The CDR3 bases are TGCAGTGCTAGAGTATCGGCAACAGGGTCTTTCTTT. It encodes CSARVSATGSFF.

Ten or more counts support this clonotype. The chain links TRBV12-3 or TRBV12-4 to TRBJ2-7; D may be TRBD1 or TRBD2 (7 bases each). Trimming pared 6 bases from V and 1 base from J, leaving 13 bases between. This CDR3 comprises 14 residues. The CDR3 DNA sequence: TGTGCCAGCAGAAGCGGGACAGAGTCCTACGAGCAGTACTTC. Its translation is CASRSGTESYEQYF.

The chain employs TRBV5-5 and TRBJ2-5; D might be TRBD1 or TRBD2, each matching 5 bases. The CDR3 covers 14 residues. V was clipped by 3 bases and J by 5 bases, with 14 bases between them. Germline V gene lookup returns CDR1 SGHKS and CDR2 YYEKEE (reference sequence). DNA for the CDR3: TGTGCCAGCAGCTGGGGCCCGGGATGGGAGACCCAGTACTTC. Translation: CASSWGPGWETQYF.

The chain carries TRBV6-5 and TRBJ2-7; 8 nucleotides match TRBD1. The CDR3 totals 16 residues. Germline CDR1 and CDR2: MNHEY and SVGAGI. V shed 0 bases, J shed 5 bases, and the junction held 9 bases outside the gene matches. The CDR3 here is CASSYSRQGWWDEQYF. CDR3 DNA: TGTGCCAGCAGTTACTCGAGACAGGGGTGGTGGGACGAGCAGTACTTC.

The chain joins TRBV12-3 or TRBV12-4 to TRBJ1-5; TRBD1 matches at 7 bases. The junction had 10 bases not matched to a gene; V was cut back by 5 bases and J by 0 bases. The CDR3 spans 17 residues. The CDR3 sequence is CASSPQTGQVSNQPQHF. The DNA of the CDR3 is TGTGCCAGCAGTCCCCAGACAGGACAGGTTAGCAATCAGCCCCAGCATTTT.

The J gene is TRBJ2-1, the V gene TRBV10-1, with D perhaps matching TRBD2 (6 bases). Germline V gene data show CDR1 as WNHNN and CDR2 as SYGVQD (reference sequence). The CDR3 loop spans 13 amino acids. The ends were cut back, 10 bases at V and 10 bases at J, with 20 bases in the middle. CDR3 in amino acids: CATPIWAGREQFF. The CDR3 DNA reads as TGCGCCACCCCCATTTGGGCGGGAAGGGAGCAGTTCTTC.

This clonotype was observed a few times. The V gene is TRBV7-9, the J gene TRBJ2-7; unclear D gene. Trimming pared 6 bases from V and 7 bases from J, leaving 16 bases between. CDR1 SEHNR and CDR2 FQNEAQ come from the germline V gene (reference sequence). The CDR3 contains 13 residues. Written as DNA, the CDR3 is TGTGCCAGCAGGCGTCGGATAGGCCCTGAGCAGTACTTC. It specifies CASRRRIGPEQYF.

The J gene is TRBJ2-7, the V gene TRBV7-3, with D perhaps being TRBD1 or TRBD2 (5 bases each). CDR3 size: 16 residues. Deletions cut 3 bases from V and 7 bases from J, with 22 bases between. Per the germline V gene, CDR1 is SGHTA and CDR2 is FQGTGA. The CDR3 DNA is TGTGCCAGCAGCTTGGCCGTGAGGGAGTGGGGGAATGAGCAGTACTTC. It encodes CASSLAVREWGNEQYF. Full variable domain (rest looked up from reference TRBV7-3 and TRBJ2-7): GAGVSQTPSNKVTEKGKYVELRCDPISGHTALYWYRQSLGQGPEFLIYFQGTGAADDSGLPNDRFFAVRPEGSVSTLKIQRTERGDSAVYLCASSLAVREWGNEQYFGPGTRLTVT.

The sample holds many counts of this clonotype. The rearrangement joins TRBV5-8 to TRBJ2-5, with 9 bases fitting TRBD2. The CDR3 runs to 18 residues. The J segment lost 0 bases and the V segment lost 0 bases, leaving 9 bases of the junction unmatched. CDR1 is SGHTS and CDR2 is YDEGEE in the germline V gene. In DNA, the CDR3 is TGTGCCAGCAGCTTGGCCGTGGGGACTAGCTCGTACCAAGAGACCCAGTACTTC. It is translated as CASSLAVGTSSYQETQYF.

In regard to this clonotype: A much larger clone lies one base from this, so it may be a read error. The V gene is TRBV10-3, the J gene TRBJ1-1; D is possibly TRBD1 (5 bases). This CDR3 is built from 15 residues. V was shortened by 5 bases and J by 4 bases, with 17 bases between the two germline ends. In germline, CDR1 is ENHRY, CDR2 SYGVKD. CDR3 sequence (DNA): TGTGCCATCAGTCCACGACAGATTATTCGCACTGAAGCTTTCTTT. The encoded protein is CAISPRQIIRTEAFF.

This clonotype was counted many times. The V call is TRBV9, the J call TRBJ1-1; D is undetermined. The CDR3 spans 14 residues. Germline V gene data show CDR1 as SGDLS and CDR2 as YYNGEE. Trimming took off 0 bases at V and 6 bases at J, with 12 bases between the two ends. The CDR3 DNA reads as TGTGCCAGCAGCGTAGGTTCCGCTGTCGCTGAAGCTTTCTTT. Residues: CASSVGSAVAEAFF.

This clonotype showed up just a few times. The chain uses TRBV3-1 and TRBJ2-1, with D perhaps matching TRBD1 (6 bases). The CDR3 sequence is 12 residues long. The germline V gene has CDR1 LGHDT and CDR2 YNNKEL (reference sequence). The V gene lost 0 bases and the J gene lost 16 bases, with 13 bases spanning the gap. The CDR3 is CASSQERQVIFF. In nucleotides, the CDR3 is TGTGCCAGCAGCCAAGAACGACAGGTAATTTTCTTC.

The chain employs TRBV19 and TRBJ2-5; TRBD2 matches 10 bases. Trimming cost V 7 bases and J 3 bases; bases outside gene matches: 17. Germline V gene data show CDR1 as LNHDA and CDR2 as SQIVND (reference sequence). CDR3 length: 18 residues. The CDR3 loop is CASNTGLSQAGGEETQYF. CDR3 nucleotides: TGTGCCAGTAATACGGGTCTCTCTCAAGCGGGAGGGGAAGAGACCCAGTACTTC.